In its sample, the clone carrying this T cell receptor (beta chain) was seen many times. The antigen remains unidentified. Noted time point: patch test 1, 2 weeks after DPC sensitization. Treatment specified: therapeutic diphenylcyclopropenone sensitization with weekly scalp DPC. TCRdb re-derived calls from the RACE reads in MiXCR, one entry per CDR3 protein. The data show around 120,000 distinct CDR3 sequences, about an eighth seen once. This specimen belongs to a study of human T cells and chemical hapten exposure. The CDR3 totals 13 residues. Germline V gene data show CDR1 as SGHTA and CDR2 as FQGNSA. Trimming took off 4 bases at V and 5 bases at J, with 11 bases between the two ends. Study-level results: It was expanded TCRs that formed significantly more large CDR3 similarity clusters than controls did.

The genes are TRBV7-2 and TRBJ1-1; tentative D call: TRBD1 (6 bases). The receptor was isolated from a woman in her 50s with alopecia areata. Some clones in this sample may be carry-over from other donors' samples. This sample comprised whole blood, obtained in connection with sensitization to the hapten diphenylcyclopropenone (DPC). The CDR3 DNA is TGTGCCAGCAGCTACACAGGGACGACTGAAGCTTTCTTT. Residues: CASSYTGTTEAFF.